The clone carrying this T cell receptor beta chain has ten or more counts. Its antigen remains unidentified. This record comes from a study of breast tumors, draining lymph nodes, adjacent tissues. Axillary draining lymph nodes of breast cancer patients supplied the node samples. The germline V and J ends were trimmed by 1 base and 2 bases, with 8 bases remaining between them. CDR1 and CDR2 (germline): LGHNA, YNFKEQ. The CDR3 length is 14 residues. From the multiplex PCR reads, TCRdb called clonotypes with MiXCR, one entry per CDR3 protein. This sample has roughly 260,000 distinct CDR3 sequences, with roughly 31% found just once. Findings and limits, study-wide: Compared with lymph nodes, tumors were less diverse; compared with nontumor tissue, more. Tumor and nontumor repertoires were significantly more similar in luminal-like than in basal-like breast cancer. Data only fit, rather than demonstrated, lymph node origin of most tumor T cells.

The receptor was derived from a female donor with breast cancer. Some clones in this sample may be carry-over from other donors' samples. This chain uses TRBV4-2 with TRBJ1-2, with unresolved D. Sequenced: axillary lymph node tissue. For the CDR3, the DNA is TGTGCCAGCAGCCAAGTGGGCGACAACTATGGCTACACCTTC. Protein product: CASSQVGDNYGYTF.